The T cell receptor beta chain described here comes from a study of beta chain features in type 1 diabetes. Comments on this clone: Its target is not known. Other DNA sequences in the sample encode the same CDR3.

Germline values: CDR1 ENHRY, CDR2 SYGVKD. The CDR3 has 15 residues. The J segment lost 4 bases and the V segment lost 0 bases, leaving 2 bases of the junction unmatched. Reverse transcription of all isolated RNA meant that expressed TCRB transcripts were sequenced. Profiled with immunoSEQ multiplex PCR; TCRdb holds only in-frame clones, not every one. The repertoire holds about 700,000 clones, 10% to 15% seen once, with approximately 0.02% in the top ten. Whole-study findings and limits: Moderate but significant shortening of TCRB CDR3s was recorded in all four CD4+ subsets from Type 1 diabetes patients.

Material for sequencing was naive CD4+ T cells from blood. The clonotype comes from a man aged 18-30 years with type 1 diabetes. This chain joins TRBV10-3 and TRBJ2-1; 8 bases fit TRBD2. The CDR3: CAISESGGAYNEQFF. The CDR3 nucleotides are TGTGCCATCAGTGAGTCCGGGGGGGCATACAATGAGCAGTTCTTC.